Shown below are 27 T cell receptor beta chains from a single sample sequenced in a study of blood T cells in healthy people across ages. PCR was performed a second time for roughly 7 to 11 cycles using a sample-barcoded 5' primer and a J-beta primer mix. TCRdb re-analysed the 5' RACE reads in MiXCR, keeping a single row per CDR3 protein. The repertoire includes 650,000 to 800,000 distinct CDR3 sequences, approximately 52% of them detected once, and roughly 14% sits in the top ten. Input material: blood. These receptors came from a woman over 75 in good health.

This clonotype was counted many times. The chain has TRBV18 and TRBJ2-7, with 7 bases that match TRBD1. Germline V CDR1 and CDR2: KGHSH, LQKENI. This CDR3 comprises 14 residues. V lost 3 bases to trimming and J lost 2 bases; unmatched junction nucleotides: 4. The CDR3 DNA sequence: TGTGCCAGCTCACCCCTCACAGGGGCCTACGAGCAGTACTTC. Protein: CASSPLTGAYEQYF.

The sample holds a few counts of this clonotype. This sequence may be a read error, since a much larger clone differs from it by one base. The chain has TRBV29-1 and TRBJ1-2; D unclear. The germline V gene has CDR1 SQVTM and CDR2 ANQGSEA. The CDR3 contains 13 residues. V was shortened by 3 bases and J by 0 bases, with 8 bases between the two germline ends. The chain's CDR3 is CSVEGGPNYGYTF. The CDR3 coding sequence is TGCAGCGTTGAGGGCGGACCTAACTATGGCTACACCTTC.

This clonotype was detected many times. This rearrangement joins TRBV11-2 to TRBJ2-5; D call uncertain. Germline loops: CDR1 SGHAT, CDR2 FQNNGV. The CDR3 length is 15 residues. V lost 11 bases, J lost 0 bases, and 19 bases lay in between. The chain's CDR3 is CASRPISQYQETQYF. The CDR3 coding sequence is TGTGCCTCTCGGCCCATCTCTCAGTACCAAGAGACCCAGTACTTC.

This clonotype was detected many times. The chain couples TRBV6-2 or TRBV6-3 to TRBJ2-3; the D gene is possibly TRBD1 (5 bases). Germline V gene data show CDR1 as MNHEY and CDR2 as SVGEGT. The CDR3 spans 13 residues. V lost 6 bases, J lost 3 bases, and 10 bases lay in between. CDR3: CASRPTGTDTQYF. The CDR3 DNA is TGTGCCAGCAGACCCACAGGAACAGATACGCAGTATTTT.

This clonotype was seen repeatedly, ten times or more. V and J are TRBV7-8 and TRBJ2-7, with D possibly matching TRBD1 (5 bases). Germline lookup yields CDR1 SGHVS and CDR2 FQNEAQ. V gave up 1 base and J gave up 2 bases, with 18 bases separating them. The CDR3 sequence is 17 residues long. CDR3 DNA sequence: TGTGCCAGCAGCTTAGTAGCCGGACACCGGTCAGCCTACGAGCAGTACTTC. Translating it yields CASSLVAGHRSAYEQYF.

The J gene is TRBJ1-4, the V gene TRBV10-3; 7 nucleotides agree with TRBD1. In germline, CDR1 is ENHRY, CDR2 SYGVKD. This CDR3 spans 16 amino acids. V lost 2 bases, J lost 4 bases, and 7 bases stayed unmatched. The CDR3 here is CAISELGGADNEKLFF. The DNA for the CDR3 is TGTGCCATCAGTGAGCTAGGGGGCGCCGATAATGAAAAACTGTTTTTT.

This clonotype was detected ten times or more. The chain couples TRBV6-6 to TRBJ1-2; D gene ambiguous. This CDR3 spans 11 amino acids. Trimming stripped 0 bases from V and 10 bases from J, with 6 bases between. Looked up from germline, CDR1 is MNHNY and CDR2 is SVGAGI (reference sequence). CDR3 sequence: CASSYSTHYTF. The CDR3 DNA follows: TGTGCCAGCAGTTACTCGACACACTACACCTTC.

The chain is built from TRBV7-2 and TRBJ2-4; 8 bases match TRBD1. The J call may be wrong; the DNA end is better matched by TRBJ2-7. This CDR3 has 15 residues. Germline V lookup: CDR1 SGHTA, CDR2 FQGNSA. The CDR3 region is CASSSPGGAGDEQYF. The CDR3, as DNA: TGTGCCAGCAGCTCCCCAGGGGGCGCAGGGGACGAGCAGTACTTC.

The chain combines TRBV12-3 or TRBV12-4 with TRBJ1-4, with D possibly TRBD1 on 5 matching bases. This CDR3 is built from 23 residues. V was trimmed by 3 bases and J by 0 bases, leaving 32 bases between them. CDR3 sequence: CASSFGVPWGRPEIYATNEKLFF. In DNA, the CDR3 is TGTGCCAGCAGTTTCGGAGTACCCTGGGGCCGACCTGAAATTTATGCAACTAATGAAAAACTGTTTTTT.

This clonotype was picked up many times. V and J are TRBV29-1 and TRBJ2-3; 8 bases line up with TRBD2. The CDR3 consists of 12 residues. CDR1 and CDR2 (germline): SQVTM, ANQGSEA. The CDR3 sequence: CTIGRGTDTQYF. In DNA, the CDR3 is TGCACCATCGGGAGGGGCACAGATACGCAGTATTTT.

V is TRBV27 and J is TRBJ2-5; TRBD2 aligns across 12 bases. The DNA end is a closer match to TRBJ2-7, so the J assignment may be wrong. The germline V gene has CDR1 MNHEY and CDR2 SMNVEV (reference sequence). This CDR3 region has 15 residues. The CDR3, as DNA: TGTGCCAGCAGTTGGACGGGACTAGCGGGCTACGAGCAGTACTTC. This encodes CASSWTGLAGYEQYF.

This clonotype was recorded at least ten times. The chain employs TRBV12-3 or TRBV12-4 and TRBJ2-3; D is perhaps TRBD1 (6 bases). CDR3 size: 12 residues. The germline V and J ends were trimmed by 6 bases and 7 bases, with 11 bases remaining between them. CDR3 bases: TGTGCCAGCAGCACAGGGAGAAATACGCAGTATTTT. Protein sequence: CASSTGRNTQYF.

V is TRBV11-2 and J is TRBJ2-3; D gene uncertain. Germline CDR1 SGHAT, CDR2 FQNNGV. The V gene lost 3 bases and the J gene lost 4 bases, with 11 bases spanning the gap. The CDR3 is made up of 14 amino acids. CDR3 sequence reads: CASSFKDSSDTQYF. In nucleotides, the CDR3 is TGTGCCAGCAGCTTTAAGGATAGCTCAGATACGCAGTATTTT.

The chain is built from TRBV20-1 and TRBJ1-1; tentatively, D is TRBD1 (5 bases). Trimming took 0 bases from V and 2 from J, leaving 10 bases between them. Germline V gene sequence: CDR1 DFQATT, CDR2 SNEGSKA (reference sequence). The CDR3 has 14 residues. This CDR3 reads CSARDAGINTEAFF. CDR3 sequence (DNA): TGCAGTGCTAGAGACGCAGGGATCAACACTGAAGCTTTCTTT.

This clonotype was seen repeatedly, ten times or more. V is TRBV7-2 and J is TRBJ2-1; no definite D call. The CDR3 runs to 12 residues. Germline V lookup: CDR1 SGHTA, CDR2 FQGNSA. V lost 5 bases and J lost 5, with 7 bases in between. CDR3 DNA: TGTGCCAGCAGCATAACAAACAATGAGCAGTTCTTC. Amino acids: CASSITNNEQFF.

This sequence joins TRBV10-3 and TRBJ2-5, with 9 bases matching TRBD1. CDR1 and CDR2 (germline): ENHRY, SYGVKD. The CDR3 extends over 14 amino acids. V was clipped by 4 bases and J by 3 bases; unmatched bases: 3. The DNA for the CDR3 is TGTGCCATCAGTGGCGGACAGGGGAAAGAGACCCAGTACTTC. It translates to CAISGGQGKETQYF.

There are many counts of this clonotype. The chain has TRBV20-1 and TRBJ2-1; 11 bases are shared with TRBD2. In germline, CDR1 is DFQATT, CDR2 SNEGSKA (reference sequence). The V segment lost 6 bases and the J segment 7 bases; nucleotides outside the gene matches: 11. The CDR3 spans 15 residues. The CDR3 DNA follows: TGCAGTGCAGTTGCTTCGGCTAGCGGGAGGAATGAGCAGTTCTTC. Its protein is CSAVASASGRNEQFF.

This clonotype was seen at least ten times. The chain couples TRBV2 to TRBJ2-7; D unresolved. The germline CDR1 and CDR2 sequences are SNHLY and FYNNEI. Between the trimmed V and J ends, which lost 0 bases and 5 bases, there was a span of 5 bases. This CDR3 contains 12 residues. For the CDR3, the DNA is TGTGCCAGCAGTGAAGCTCGGCACGAGCAGTACTTC. It yields the protein CASSEARHEQYF.

This clonotype was observed a single time. The chain recombines TRBV5-5 with TRBJ2-4, with TRBD2 matching over 9 bases. The end of the DNA fits TRBJ2-7 better, so the J call may be wrong. CDR1 and CDR2 from the germline V gene are SGHKS and YYEKEE (reference sequence). The CDR3 loop spans 15 amino acids. CDR3 DNA: TGTGCCAGCAGCTCAGGACTAGCGCAAACCTACGAGCAGTACTTC. The encoded protein is CASSSGLAQTYEQYF.

Remarks on this clonotype: Compared with germline, one end of the junction differs, possibly owing to a read error. This chain connects TRBV5-1 to TRBJ1-3, with D unclear. Germline V gene lookup returns CDR1 SGHRS and CDR2 YFSETQ. The length of the CDR3 is 13 residues. CDR3 coding DNA: TGCGCCAGCAGCGAGGACGGTGGAAACGCCATATATTTT. This sequence encodes CASSEDGGNAIYF.

The chain recombines TRBV20-1 with TRBJ1-6; maybe TRBD1 (6 bases). The V end lost 5 bases, the J end lost 0 bases, and 11 bases lay between the germline ends. CDR1 and CDR2 (germline): DFQATT, SNEGSKA (reference sequence). CDR3 length: 15 amino acids. CDR3 in amino acids: CSAVTGSSYNSPLHF. DNA for the CDR3: TGCAGTGCTGTTACAGGGAGCTCCTATAATTCACCCCTCCACTTT.

The genes are TRBV3-1 and TRBJ2-1; 8 positions agree with TRBD1. Near its end, the DNA agrees better with TRBJ2-7, so the J call may be wrong. The CDR3 extends over 15 amino acids. CDR1 is LGHDT and CDR2 is YNNKEL in the germline V gene (reference sequence). The chain's CDR3 is CASSQVGQGHNEQYF. In nucleotides, the CDR3 is TGTGCCAGCAGCCAAGTAGGACAGGGACACAATGAGCAGTACTTC.

The V call is TRBV20-1, the J call TRBJ2-4; 9 nucleotides agree with TRBD2. The V gene end was trimmed by 4 bases and the J gene end by 4 bases; junction bases not matched to a gene: 8. Germline V gene data show CDR1 as DFQATT and CDR2 as SNEGSKA (reference sequence). The CDR3 totals 15 residues. Here the CDR3 DNA reads TGCAGTGCTACTCGGGGGCGGGGGGGAAAAAACATTCAGTACTTC. It yields the protein CSATRGRGGKNIQYF.

A remark on this clonotype: This may come from a read error, since a much larger clone is one base off. V usage is TRBV2 and J usage is TRBJ2-1; D possibly corresponds to TRBD1 (6 bases). The V and J ends lost 6 bases and 11 bases respectively, with 14 bases between them. This CDR3 is 12 amino acids long. Germline CDR1 and CDR2: SNHLY and FYNNEI. The CDR3 loop is CASRRGSYKQFF. CDR3 sequence (DNA): TGTGCCAGCAGGAGGGGGAGCTATAAGCAGTTCTTC.

The rearrangement uses TRBV20-1 and TRBJ2-3; a possible D gene is TRBD2 (5 bases). The germline CDR1 and CDR2 sequences are DFQATT and SNEGSKA (reference sequence). Trimming removed 5 bases from V and 2 bases from J, with 14 bases in between. The CDR3 covers 14 residues. Written as DNA, the CDR3 is TGCAGTGCTCCTGCCGGGGTGATCACAGATACGCAGTATTTT. Protein: CSAPAGVITDTQYF.

This clonotype was found a few times. The CDR3 is CATSESPGQGAQPPGTQYF. CDR3 bases: TGTGCCACCAGTGAGTCGCCGGGACAGGGGGCGCAACCCCCAGGTACGCAGTATTTT. The rearrangement joins TRBV24-1 to TRBJ2-3; 12 bases are shared with TRBD1. The germline V gene encodes CDR1 KGHDR and CDR2 SFDVKD. The CDR3 length is 19 residues. J gave up 8 bases and V 4 bases, and 18 bases lay outside the gene matches.

This clonotype has just a few counts. The chain recombines TRBV5-1 with TRBJ2-1; tentatively, D is TRBD2 (6 bases). Germline loops: CDR1 SGHRS, CDR2 YFSETQ. V was cut by 4 bases and J by 7 bases, with 12 bases left in between. The CDR3 length is 13 residues. In DNA, the CDR3 is TGCGCCAGCAGCGTGGAGGGTCGTAATGAGCAGTTCTTC. Translation: CASSVEGRNEQFF.